This record looks at one T cell receptor (beta chain) sequence and its context. No antigen is known for it. No qualities accompany the bases; no much larger clone lies one base away. Library preparation used the immunoSEQ multiplex PCR assay. As for the original processing: A statistical classification framework was built to diagnose cytomegalovirus status from the catalog of TCR beta chain sequences. TCRdb carries this immuneACCESS record with in-frame sequences only. Its versions omit some clonotypes, under half of them owing to an unresolved V gene in the studies checked, with the rest unexplained. Clonal size and the V and J genes are those of that table, whereas D and trimming came from the DNA. In all, the sample holds approximately 150,000 clones, and more than 80% of those were seen once. The ten largest clones represent 3% to 3.5% of the sample. This entry belongs to a study of cytomegalovirus exposure and HLA in healthy donors (dated by TCRdb to the late 2010s). Notes on the research overall: A later analysis indicated that the 95 to 150 validation repertoires were generated on the platform also employed for the approximately 700 repertoires of the first cohort. The aim of the study was to test whether cataloging public T cell receptors could identify signatures of past pathogen exposure. Along with the roughly 670-subject first cohort, a separate validation cohort of over 90 different subjects was used. High-throughput TCR immunosequencing, statistical association of individual TCRs with disease status, and machine learning were combined to predict cytomegalovirus infection status.

Findings and caveats that apply to the study as a whole: Most TCR sequences were observed very rarely across donors, whereas some public TCRs were present in many individuals. Three of the identified cytomegalovirus-associated TCR beta chains were confirmed in vitro to be specific for cytomegalovirus antigens. The authors suggested that the approach could potentially be extended to other disease states and immunological phenotypes. A later analysis found that TCRs clustered in the first cohort also tended to co-occur in the 120 validation repertoires, with 94% of cluster scores above 0. Cytomegalovirus status was reported to be diagnosed by the classifier with high specificity and sensitivity in both the original and validation cohorts. The validation cohort had no HLA typing available for a later analysis, so co-occurrence within that cohort was assessed over all 110 or so repertoires. The study gave a list of over 150 TCR beta chains associated with cytomegalovirus.

V trim: 6 bases; J trim: 1 base; unmatched bases: 5. From the cysteine through the phenylalanine, the CDR3 covers 15 amino acids. The sequence is cut down to CDR3 DNA, 45 bases in frame from base 1. CDR1 is given as SGHTA and CDR2 as FQGNSA, both from the germline V gene. The donors were included in the validation cohort of some 120 subjects, a group kept apart from the roughly 700-subject first cohort. The rearrangement combines TRBV7-2 with TRBJ2-1, and 8 bases in between align with TRBD2. Sequenced: PBMCs. The TCR was taken from a woman between 18 and 29 years old in good health and CMV-seropositive. This receptor has the CDR3 CASRVTSGSYNEQFF. Here is the DNA: TGTGCCAGCAGGGTAACTAGCGGATCCTACAATGAGCAGTTCTTC.